The 9 T cell receptor beta chains below were found in one sample sequenced in a study of OX40 agonist ivuxolimab in advanced cancers. The method was immunoSEQ multiplex PCR; TCRdb's version includes in-frame clones alone and lacks a portion of them. Altogether fewer than 80,000 clones are present, about nine tenths being singletons, with the ten largest covering roughly 15%. The sample consisted of CD4+ or CD8+ T cells sorted from blood, taken in a trial of the OX40 agonist ivuxolimab. The receptors were sampled from an adult with an advanced solid tumor such as melanoma, head and neck, liver or kidney cancer.

The table lists this clone with a few counts. V gene TRBV11-3 combines with J gene TRBJ2-1; D is possibly TRBD1 (6 bases). The V gene's germline CDR1 is SGHNT and CDR2 YENEEA. V lost 1 base and J lost 8, with 12 bases in between. The CDR3 has 14 amino acids. The CDR3 loop reads CASSLAHRDDEQFF. The DNA for the CDR3 is TGTGCCAGCAGCTTAGCCCACAGGGACGATGAGCAGTTCTTC.

J is TRBJ2-1 and V is TRBV9, with 10 bases lining up with TRBD2. The V gene's germline CDR1 is SGDLS and CDR2 YYNGEE. After removal of 0 bases from V and 8 bases from J, the junction contained 5 bases not matched to a gene. The CDR3 runs to 15 residues. CDR3: CASSVGSSGSDEQFF. The CDR3 nucleotides read TGTGCCAGCAGCGTAGGGTCTAGCGGGAGCGATGAGCAGTTCTTC.

The CDR3 DNA reads TGTGCCAGCAGTTGGGGGCCCGCAGATACGCAGTATTTT. This gives the protein CASSWGPADTQYF. The chain recombines TRBV6-5 with TRBJ2-3, with a weak D call TRBD1 (6 bases). Germline values: CDR1 MNHEY, CDR2 SVGAGI. The CDR3 sequence is 13 residues long. V gave up 4 bases and J gave up 4 bases, with 9 bases separating them.

The genes are TRBV7-3 and TRBJ2-2, with 9 nucleotides matching TRBD2. The V gene end was trimmed by 2 bases and the J gene end by 3 bases; junction bases not matched to a gene: 1. The CDR3 spans 15 residues. Germline CDR1 and CDR2: SGHTA and FQGTGA. In nucleotides, the CDR3 is TGTGCCAGCAGCTTAGCGGGAGGGCACACCGGGGAGCTGTTTTTT. Translated: CASSLAGGHTGELFF.

V gene TRBV6-6 combines with J gene TRBJ2-7; D not certain. Trimming took 2 bases from V and 7 from J, leaving 12 bases between them. The CDR3 extends over 13 amino acids. The germline V gene has CDR1 MNHNY and CDR2 SVGAGI (reference sequence). Here the CDR3 DNA reads TGTGCCAGCAGTTACAGTAACGGGCGGGAGCAGTACTTC. It yields the protein CASSYSNGREQYF.

The chain carries TRBV6-6 and TRBJ2-2; D unclear. V gave up 0 bases and J gave up 1 base, with 3 bases separating them. The CDR3 loop spans 14 amino acids. CDR1 and CDR2 (germline): MNHNY, SVGAGI (reference sequence). The CDR3, as DNA: TGTGCCAGCAGTTACTCGCTGAACACCGGGGAGCTGTTTTTT. Amino acid sequence: CASSYSLNTGELFF.

This chain joins TRBV4-2 and TRBJ2-3; 7 nucleotides match TRBD1. CDR3 size: 15 residues. Unmatched junction bases numbered 5, after V lost 3 bases and J lost 2 bases. CDR1 and CDR2 from the germline V gene are LGHNA and YNFKEQ. CDR3 sequence (DNA): TGTGCCAGCAGCCAGAAGGGACAGATCACAGATACGCAGTATTTT. Translated, it gives CASSQKGQITDTQYF.

The chain joins TRBV28 to TRBJ2-1; D is unresolved. V lost 2 bases and J 8 bases, leaving 7 bases between the germline ends. This CDR3 has 12 amino acids. Per the germline V gene, CDR1 is MDHEN and CDR2 is SYDVKM. CDR3 sequence reads: CASSLVSYEQFF. CDR3 nucleotide sequence: TGTGCCAGCAGTTTAGTAAGCTATGAGCAGTTCTTC.

The chain joins TRBV7-2 to TRBJ2-3, with 9 bases matching TRBD2. CDR1 SGHTA and CDR2 FQGNSA come from the germline V gene. V shed 4 bases and J 0 bases; nucleotides not matched to a gene: 2. The length of the CDR3 is 15 residues. The chain's CDR3 is CASSSSGTSTDTQYF. Written as DNA, the CDR3 is TGTGCCAGCAGCTCTAGCGGGACTAGCACAGATACGCAGTATTTT.